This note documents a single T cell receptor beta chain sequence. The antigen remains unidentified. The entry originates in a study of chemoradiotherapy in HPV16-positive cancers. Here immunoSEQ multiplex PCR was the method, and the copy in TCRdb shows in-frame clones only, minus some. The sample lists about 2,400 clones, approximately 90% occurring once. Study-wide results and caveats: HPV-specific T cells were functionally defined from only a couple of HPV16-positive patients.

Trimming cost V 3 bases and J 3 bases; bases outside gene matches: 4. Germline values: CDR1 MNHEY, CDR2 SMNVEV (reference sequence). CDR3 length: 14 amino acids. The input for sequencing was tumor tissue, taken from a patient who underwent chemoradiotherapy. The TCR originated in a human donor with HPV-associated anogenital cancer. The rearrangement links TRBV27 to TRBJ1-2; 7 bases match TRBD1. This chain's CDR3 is CASSLKTGYYGYTF. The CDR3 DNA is TGTGCCAGCAGTTTGAAGACAGGGTACTATGGCTACACCTTC.